What follows describes a single T cell receptor (beta chain). No antigen is known for it. The assay was immunoSEQ multiplex PCR, and TCRdb's table has in-frame clones only and misses some. Altogether roughly 180,000 clones are present, approximately 94% being singletons, with the ten largest covering 7.5% to 10%. These data originate in a study of T cell responses to AZD1222 COVID-19 vaccine. Findings of the study overall: Reports indicate that nearly half of spike-specific TCRs are directed at unmutated variant regions.

Per germline, CDR1 GTSNPN and CDR2 SVGIG (reference sequence). With V trimmed by 6 bases and J by 5 bases, 13 bases remained unmatched. The CDR3 contains 16 residues. This TCR was sampled from an adult in good health. The rearrangement joins TRBV30 to TRBJ1-6, with TRBD1 matching 7 bases. The material sequenced was peripheral blood, taken on day 0 of AZD1222 vaccination. CDR3 sequence: CACTGRGTVDNSPLHF. In nucleotides, the CDR3 is TGTGCCTGTACCGGCCGGGGGACAGTAGATAATTCACCCCTCCACTTT.